This T cell receptor (beta chain) was recovered during a study of blood T cell repertoires in COVID-19. Across the study: Samples taken during acute and convalescent COVID-19 were collected in the United States, Italy and Spain.

Libraries were prepared by immunoSEQ multiplex PCR; TCRdb keeps only in-frame clonotypes and omits some of them. The table records 200,000 to 300,000 clones, roughly 83% of them present only once. This clone turned up a few times. This TCR was recovered from an elderly man with acute or convalescent COVID-19. What was sequenced was peripheral blood.

The CDR3 region has the DNA TGTGCCACCAAGGGGCCCCCTGAAGCTTTCTTT. This codes for CATKGPPEAFF. This chain joins TRBV2 and TRBJ1-1, with TRBD1 as a possible D gene (5 bases). Trimming took off 10 bases at V and 6 bases at J, with 12 bases between the two ends. Germline V lookup: CDR1 SNHLY, CDR2 FYNNEI. There are 11 residues in the CDR3.